The 21 T cell receptor beta chains below were found in one sample sequenced in a study of PD-1 blockade in classical Hodgkin lymphoma. Time point noted: cycle 4 day 1 (C4D1), after less than 7 weeks of nivolumab. The patients all showed relapse after autologous stem cell transplantation, while their brentuximab vedotin exposure varied. Profiled with immunoSEQ multiplex PCR; TCRdb holds only in-frame clones, not every one. The table lists tens of thousands of clones, around 78% of them singletons, with roughly a third in the top ten. Specimen: peripheral blood mononuclear cells (PBMCs), collected before the fourth cycle of nivolumab. These receptor sequences come from a human donor with classical Hodgkin lymphoma.

This chain joins TRBV5-6 and TRBJ1-2; D perhaps matches TRBD1 (5 bases). This CDR3 is built from 13 residues. The germline V gene encodes CDR1 SGHDT and CDR2 YYEEEE. The V end lost 0 bases, the J end lost 4 bases, and 7 bases lay between the germline ends. CDR3 coding DNA: TGTGCCAGCAGCTTGGCAGGGAGCTATGGCTACACCTTC. Protein: CASSLAGSYGYTF.

This clone has more than one count but fewer than ten. The V gene is TRBV11-3, the J gene TRBJ2-1; D remains ambiguous. Trimming took 1 base from V and 0 from J, leaving 10 bases between them. The germline V gene encodes CDR1 SGHNT and CDR2 YENEEA. The CDR3 has 16 residues. CDR3 in amino acids: CASSLGPVSSYNEQFF. The CDR3 DNA follows: TGTGCCAGCAGCTTAGGTCCGGTGAGCTCCTACAATGAGCAGTTCTTC.

The CDR3 region has the DNA TGTGCCAGCCAGTCTCAACGGGCTACGCAGTATTTT. Translated, it gives CASQSQRATQYF. The chain has TRBV27 and TRBJ2-3, with D unclear. Germline V CDR1 and CDR2: MNHEY, SMNVEV (reference sequence). This CDR3 comprises 12 residues. With 8 bases removed from V and 8 bases from J, the gap between germline ends came to 14 bases.

This clone was counted only a few times. V is TRBV7-9 and J is TRBJ2-1; the D gene is possibly TRBD1 (6 bases). This CDR3 has 12 residues. V was cut by 2 bases and J by 12 bases, with 11 bases left in between. CDR1 is SEHNR and CDR2 is FQNEAQ in the germline V gene (reference sequence). This CDR3 reads CASSLQQGRQFF. CDR3 sequence (DNA): TGTGCCAGCAGCTTACAACAGGGAAGGCAGTTCTTC.

The table lists this clone with a few counts. The chain couples TRBV28 to TRBJ1-2; unclear D gene. The germline V gene encodes CDR1 MDHEN and CDR2 SYDVKM. The V and J ends lost 5 bases and 2 bases respectively, with 12 bases between them. This CDR3 is 14 amino acids long. CDR3 loop: CASSAAVLNYGYTF. The CDR3, as DNA: TGTGCCAGCAGTGCTGCCGTATTAAACTATGGCTACACCTTC.

The gene calls are TRBV7-2 and TRBJ2-3, with TRBD2 matching over 7 bases. The germline CDR1 and CDR2 sequences are SGHTA and FQGNSA. The CDR3 sequence is 14 residues long. V dropped 1 base and J dropped 4; count of bases not matched to a gene: 2. CDR3: CASSLGGGPDTQYF. The CDR3 DNA is TGTGCCAGCAGCTTAGGGGGGGGACCAGATACGCAGTATTTT.

The chain uses TRBV25-1 and TRBJ1-5; D perhaps matches TRBD1 (5 bases). The CDR3 runs 18 residues. Per the germline V gene, CDR1 is MGHDK and CDR2 is SYGVNS. The V and J ends lost 1 base and 1 base respectively, with 17 bases between them. The CDR3 bases are TGTGCCAGCAGTGAATTTGGCAGGGTTAGGAAAAGCAATCAGCCCCAGCATTTT. This translates into CASSEFGRVRKSNQPQHF.

V is TRBV5-1 and J is TRBJ1-1; D is possibly TRBD1 (5 bases). Trimming left V 2 bases short and J 4 bases short, with 15 bases between. This CDR3 has 15 residues. Germline V CDR1 and CDR2: SGHRS, YFSETQ. In DNA form, the CDR3 reads TGCGCCAGCAGCTTTTCCGGGACGGACTTCACTGAAGCTTTCTTT. Amino acids: CASSFSGTDFTEAFF.

The rearrangement joins TRBV10-3 to TRBJ2-2; no firm D call. CDR3 length equals 16 residues. The V gene's germline CDR1 is ENHRY and CDR2 SYGVKD. V was trimmed by 1 base and J by 1 base, leaving 10 bases between them. The CDR3 sequence is CAISEWSTENTGELFF. DNA of the CDR3: TGTGCCATCAGTGAGTGGAGTACCGAGAACACCGGGGAGCTGTTTTTT.

The V gene is TRBV10-1, the J gene TRBJ2-7; the D gene is possibly TRBD2 (6 bases). This CDR3 has 17 amino acids. Trimming cost V 4 bases and J 1 base, with 20 bases left between them. Germline CDR1 and CDR2: WNHNN and SYGVQD (reference sequence). The CDR3 bases are TGCGCCAGCAGTGTTACGGGGGATCCTACATTTTCCTACGAGCAGTACTTC. This sequence encodes CASSVTGDPTFSYEQYF.

The chain has TRBV9 and TRBJ1-3; D not certain. Germline values: CDR1 SGDLS, CDR2 YYNGEE. The V and J ends lost 0 bases and 3 bases respectively, with 7 bases between them. The CDR3 covers 14 residues. CDR3 coding DNA: TGTGCCAGCAGCGTAGCGTCTAATGGAAACACCATATATTTT. It translates to CASSVASNGNTIYF.

The chain has TRBV7-2 and TRBJ1-2, with TRBD1 identical over 9 bases. Germline V gene lookup returns CDR1 SGHTA and CDR2 FQGNSA. The CDR3 is 15 amino acids. The trim removed 4 bases at V and 3 bases at J, leaving 6 bases unmatched. Written as DNA, the CDR3 is TGTGCCAGCAGCTATGGGACAGGGTGGGACTATGGCTACACCTTC. It translates to CASSYGTGWDYGYTF.

V is TRBV5-1 and J is TRBJ2-3; tentative D call: TRBD1 (6 bases). CDR3 length: 14 amino acids. V was clipped by 2 bases and J by 5 bases, with 12 bases between them. Per germline, CDR1 SGHRS and CDR2 YFSETQ. The CDR3 is CASSFGQREDTQYF. Written as DNA, the CDR3 is TGCGCCAGCAGCTTCGGACAGAGAGAAGATACGCAGTATTTT.

The chain links TRBV7-2 to TRBJ1-6, with D uncertain. CDR1 and CDR2 (germline): SGHTA, FQGNSA. V lost 1 base, J lost 7 bases, and 11 bases lay in between. CDR3 length: 15 residues. The CDR3 region has the DNA TGTGCCAGCAGCTTAGGCGGGGATCAGAATTCACCCCTCCACTTT. Its translation: CASSLGGDQNSPLHF.

This chain's CDR3 is CASSMGGRQGQPQHF. As DNA, the CDR3 is TGTGCCAGTAGTATGGGAGGGAGGCAGGGTCAGCCCCAGCATTTT. The gene calls are TRBV19 and TRBJ1-5, with D tentatively TRBD1 (5 bases). CDR3 length equals 15 residues. Per germline, CDR1 LNHDA and CDR2 SQIVND (reference sequence). V dropped 3 bases and J dropped 6 bases, with 15 bases sitting between them.

The rearrangement joins TRBV10-2 to TRBJ1-4; D is unresolved. V was cut by 6 bases and J by 7 bases, with 12 bases left in between. Germline loops: CDR1 WSHSY, CDR2 SAAADI. This CDR3 is built from 13 residues. CDR3 in DNA: TGCGCCAGCAGAAATTTGGGGATTGAAAAACTGTTTTTT. It encodes CASRNLGIEKLFF.

The J gene is TRBJ2-1, the V gene TRBV5-1; D call uncertain. This CDR3 spans 13 amino acids. The germline V and J ends were trimmed by 0 bases and 6 bases, with 7 bases remaining between them. Germline V gene sequence: CDR1 SGHRS, CDR2 YFSETQ. The CDR3 sequence: CASSLGLSNEQFF. CDR3 in DNA: TGCGCCAGCAGCTTGGGACTTAGCAATGAGCAGTTCTTC.

This sequence joins TRBV9 and TRBJ2-7; TRBD1 agrees at 10 bases. V lost 5 bases and J lost 2; bases outside the gene matches: 7. This CDR3 has 15 residues. Germline-derived CDR1 and CDR2 are SGDLS and YYNGEE. The DNA of the CDR3 is TGTGCCAGCAGTCCGGGACAGGGGAAGACCTACGAGCAGTACTTC. Translation: CASSPGQGKTYEQYF.

This clone was observed a single time. This chain connects TRBV7-2 to TRBJ2-7; D not certain. The V gene lost 6 bases and the J gene lost 4 bases, with 16 bases spanning the gap. The CDR3 is 14 residues long. CDR1 and CDR2 (germline): SGHTA, FQGNSA. This chain's CDR3 is CASSPYFPAYEQYF. CDR3 bases: TGTGCCAGCAGTCCTTACTTTCCCGCATACGAGCAGTACTTC.

The rearrangement uses TRBV7-6 and TRBJ1-6; no clear D gene. The CDR3 is 13 amino acids. Trimming stripped 1 base from V and 7 bases from J, with 5 bases between. The V gene's germline CDR1 is SGHVS and CDR2 FNYEAQ. CDR3 loop: CASSLDLNSPLHF. The CDR3 DNA follows: TGTGCCAGCAGCTTAGATCTGAATTCACCCCTCCACTTT.

This clone was recorded once. The V and J genes are TRBV5-1 and TRBJ1-4; TRBD1 is a possible D gene (5 bases). The germline V and J ends were trimmed by 4 bases and 0 bases, with 7 bases remaining between them. The germline V gene encodes CDR1 SGHRS and CDR2 YFSETQ. CDR3 size: 14 residues. CDR3 amino acids: CASSETATNEKLFF. CDR3 in DNA: TGCGCCAGCAGCGAGACAGCAACTAATGAAAAACTGTTTTTT. The full variable domain, completed using reference TRBV5-1 and TRBJ1-4, is KAGVTQTPRYLIKTRGQQVTLSCSPISGHRSVSWYQQTPGQGLQFLFEYFSETQRNKGNFPGRFSGRQFSNSRSEMNVSTLELGDSALYLCASSETATNEKLFFGSGTQLSVL.